This is a list of T cell receptor beta chains from one sample in a study of cytomegalovirus exposure and HLA in healthy donors. The method was immunoSEQ multiplex PCR; TCRdb's version includes in-frame clones alone and lacks a portion of them. The top ten hold roughly 2% of the sample, which has 200,000 or so clones, about three quarters seen once. The sequencing input was PBMCs. The receptors here all came from a man aged 18 to 29 in good health and CMV-seronegative. Each CDR3 is given with its conserved first and last residue. D genes are given only for firm matches. The size entry is marked missing in some rows and otherwise reads once, few, many or a size class.

>TRBD1|-|TRBV7-3|TRBJ1-1
TGTGCCAGCAGCTCCGGGACAGGGAACACTGAAGCTTTCTTT
CASSSGTGNTEAFF
>-|-|TRBV7-7|TRBJ2-5
TGTGCTAGCAGCTTATATAGCGGCCAAGAGACCCAGTACTTC
CASSLYSGQETQYF
>-|few|TRBV25-1|TRBJ2-7
TGTGCCAGCAGTGGCCCACTCTACGAGCAGTACTTC
CASSGPLYEQYF
>TRBD1|few|TRBV10-3|TRBJ1-5
TGTGCCATCAGTGACTGGACAGGTAGTCAGCCCCAGCATTTT
CAISDWTGSQPQHF
>-|-|TRBV7-2|TRBJ2-5
TGTGCCAGCAGCTTAAGGATGGCAGGGGAGGGAGAGACCCAGTACTTC
CASSLRMAGEGETQYF
>TRBD2|-|TRBV7-9|TRBJ2-3
TGTGCCAGCAGCTTACAACTAGCGGGGGGGCCCGCTCAAGATACGCAGTATTTT
CASSLQLAGGPAQDTQYF
>-|-|TRBV5-6|TRBJ2-7
TGTGCCAGCAGCTTGGGGATTAACTACGAGCAGTACTTC
CASSLGINYEQYF
>TRBD1|-|TRBV5-1|TRBJ2-7
TGCGCCAGCAGCTTCCGAACTAGGACAGGGGGCGAGCACGAGCAGTACTTC
CASSFRTRTGGEHEQYF
>-|-|TRBV4-1|TRBJ2-2
TGCGCCAGCAGCCAAGAACTTCGACTCGGGGAGCTGTTTTTT
CASSQELRLGELFF
>-|-|TRBV6-1|TRBJ2-7
TGTGCCAGCAGTGAGCGGGAAGGGATCGAGCAGTACTTC
CASSEREGIEQYF
>TRBD2|-|TRBV18|TRBJ2-1
TGTGCCAGCTCACCACAAGCACTAGCGACCTCCTACAATGAGCAGTTCTTC
CASSPQALATSYNEQFF
>TRBD1|-|TRBV7-3|TRBJ1-1
TGTGCCAGCAGCTCCAGGACAGGGAAGAACACTGAAGCTTTCTTT
CASSSRTGKNTEAFF
>-|-|TRBV5-6|TRBJ2-7
TGTGCCAGCAGCCCAGGGACGGCGGGGTACGAGCAGTACTTC
CASSPGTAGYEQYF
>TRBD1|-|TRBV7-6|TRBJ1-1
TGTGCCAGCAGCTCGGGACAGGGCCTGAACACTGAAGCTTTCTTT
CASSSGQGLNTEAFF
>-|few|TRBV4-3|TRBJ2-2
TGCGCCAGCAGGATGGGGCCCGGGGAGCTGTTTTTT
CASRMGPGELFF
>-|-|TRBV19|TRBJ1-1
TGTGCCAGTAGTGCCAGGGGAGACGACACTGAAGCTTTCTTT
CASSARGDDTEAFF
>-|-|TRBV9|TRBJ2-7
TGTGCCAGCAGCAAGGACAGCCTCTACGAGCAGTACTTC
CASSKDSLYEQYF
>-|-|TRBV27|TRBJ1-1
TGTGCCAGCAGTTTATGGCCCTCTGGGCTGTTGGAAGCTTTCTTT
CASSLWPSGLLEAFF
>TRBD2|once|TRBV10-3|TRBJ2-2
TGTGCCATCAGTGAAGCGGCTAGCGGGAGGGCCAACACCGGGGAGCTGTTTTTT
CAISEAASGRANTGELFF
>-|-|TRBV28|TRBJ2-7
TGTGCCACCAGAGGCTGGGGGGACGAAAGCTCCTACGAGCAGTACTTC
CATRGWGDESSYEQYF
>TRBD1|-|TRBV27|TRBJ1-2
TGTGCCAGCACCCCCCGACAGGGTATGGGGTACTATGGCTACACCTTC
CASTPRQGMGYYGYTF
>TRBD2|-|TRBV5-4|TRBJ2-6
TGTGCCGGGGAGGGCCGGACGGCTCCGGGGAGAGGGGCCAACGTCCTGACTTTC
CAGEGRTAPGRGANVLTF
>TRBD2|-|TRBV19|TRBJ2-1
TGTGCCACCCAGCGGGAGAATCTCTATGAGCAGTTCTTC
CATQRENLYEQFF
>-|-|TRBV11-3|TRBJ2-2
TGTGCCAGCAGTTCTGCGAACACCGGGGAGCTGTTTTTT
CASSSANTGELFF
>TRBD2|once|TRBV5-6|TRBJ2-3
TGTGCCAGCAGCGGGCTAGCGGGGGGTCCCTATACGCAGTATTTT
CASSGLAGGPYTQYF
>-|-|TRBV27|TRBJ1-5
TGTGCCAGCAGTTTAGGTGGGGCGTTGAGCAATCAGCCCCAGCATTTT
CASSLGGALSNQPQHF
>-|-|TRBV5-4|TRBJ2-1
TGTGCCAGCAGCTTACCCCCGACCCTCGACAGTTTAAACTCCTACAATGAGCAGTTCTTC
CASSLPPTLDSLNSYNEQFF
>-|-|TRBV30|TRBJ2-1
TGTGCCGCAACTAGGAACATGAACAATGAGCAGTTCTTC
CAATRNMNNEQFF
>TRBD2|-|TRBV2|TRBJ2-5
TGTGCCAGCAGCCCAGGCGGGGGAGGGCAAGAGACCCAGTACTTC
CASSPGGGGQETQYF
>TRBD2|-|TRBV4-2|TRBJ2-1
TGTGCCAGCAGCCAGGGTCGACTAGCGGGAGGGCCTGAGGATGAGCAGTTCTTC
CASSQGRLAGGPEDEQFF
>TRBD2|-|TRBV5-6|TRBJ2-1
TGTGCCAGCAGCTTAGGCGGGAGCTCCTACAATGAGCAGTTCTTC
CASSLGGSSYNEQFF
>-|-|TRBV25-1|TRBJ1-1
TGTGCCAGCAGTACTCTAAACCTTGAAGCTTTCTTT
CASSTLNLEAFF
>-|-|TRBV6-1|TRBJ2-3
TGTGCCAGCAGTGAATTGAGGCAGGGATTCACAGATACGCAGTATTTT
CASSELRQGFTDTQYF
>TRBD1|-|TRBV7-6|TRBJ2-7
TGTGCCAGCAGCTTAGGCCCCAAGCGTAGGACAGGGGGACACTACGAGCAGTACTTC
CASSLGPKRRTGGHYEQYF
>-|-|TRBV7-3|TRBJ1-1
TGTGCCAGCAGCTTAACGGGGGAGGGGAACACTGAAGCTTTCTTT
CASSLTGEGNTEAFF
>TRBD1|few|TRBV29-1|TRBJ1-4
TGCAGCGTCGCAGGGGGCTCGGGTGAAAAACTGTTTTTT
CSVAGGSGEKLFF
>-|-|TRBV19|TRBJ2-1
TGTGCCAGTAGTTATTTCGGTGATAATGAGCAGTTCTTC
CASSYFGDNEQFF
>TRBD1|-|TRBV19|TRBJ2-7
TGTGCCAGCACTGCAGGGGGCATCAACGAGCAGTACTTC
CASTAGGINEQYF
>TRBD1|-|TRBV28|TRBJ2-1
TGTGCCAGCACCCCTATCCCCGGGACAGGGACCTACAATGAGCAGTTCTTC
CASTPIPGTGTYNEQFF
>-|once|TRBV6-5|TRBJ2-1
TGTGCCAGCAAAACGGCCGGGGTTGGTGAGCAGTTCTTC
CASKTAGVGEQFF
>-|-|TRBV7-6|TRBJ1-1
TGTGCCAGCAGCTTGGACGGAACAGGGCTCACTGAAGCTTTCTTT
CASSLDGTGLTEAFF
>TRBD2|-|TRBV7-6|TRBJ2-7
TGTGCCAGCAGCCGGGAGGGGGGGCATAACGAGCAGTACTTC
CASSREGGHNEQYF
>-|-|TRBV18|TRBJ1-5
TGTGCCAGCTCACCATGGGGGAGGGCTGGAAATCAGCCCCAGCATTTT
CASSPWGRAGNQPQHF
>-|once|TRBV19|TRBJ1-2
TGTGCCAGTAGTGTTGGTCGGGGCTACACCTTC
CASSVGRGYTF
>TRBD1|-|TRBV4-3|TRBJ1-6
TGCGCCAGCAGCCAATCGGGACAGGGGATTTCACCCCTCCACTTT
CASSQSGQGISPLHF
>TRBD1|-|TRBV11-3|TRBJ2-3
TGTGCCAGCAGACGATGGACAGGGGGCGATTCAGTCACTAGCACAGATACGCAGTATTTT
CASRRWTGGDSVTSTDTQYF
>TRBD1|-|TRBV4-1|TRBJ2-7
TGCGCCAGCAGCCGCGGGGACAGGGTATCCTACGAGCAGTACTTC
CASSRGDRVSYEQYF
>TRBD1|-|TRBV23-1|TRBJ2-3
TGCGCCAGCAGTCAGGTCCGGGGACAGGGAGAGGTGCGGTCTAGGGATACGCAGTATTTT
CASSQVRGQGEVRSRDTQYF
>-|-|TRBV5-8|TRBJ2-2
TGTGCCAGCAGCTCCGGACACACAAGGTCCACCGGGGAGCTGTTTTTT
CASSSGHTRSTGELFF
>-|-|TRBV19|TRBJ2-6
TGTGCCAGTTACGTGGGGGGGCGAGATTACATCTATGGCGCCAACGTCCTGACTTTC
CASYVGGRDYIYGANVLTF
>-|-|TRBV7-9|TRBJ2-7
TGTGCCAGCAGCACGGACAGCTACGAGCAGTACTTC
CASSTDSYEQYF
>-|few|TRBV4-3|TRBJ1-4
TGCGCCAGCAGCCTACCGGACCCGGGGAATGAAAAACTGTTTTTT
CASSLPDPGNEKLFF
>-|-|TRBV15|TRBJ2-3
TGTGCCACCAGCAGAGATCAGACCGGGACAGATACGCAGTATTTT
CATSRDQTGTDTQYF
>TRBD1|-|TRBV18|TRBJ1-1
TGTGCCAGCTCACCAAAACAGGGGGATGGCACTGAAGCTTTCTTT
CASSPKQGDGTEAFF
>-|-|TRBV28|TRBJ2-7
TGTGCCAGCATCCCGGGCGGGGGACAAGTTGACGAGCAGTACTTC
CASIPGGGQVDEQYF
>TRBD2|few|TRBV7-6|TRBJ2-3
TGTGCCAGCAGCCAGCGGGATACAGATACGCAGTATTTT
CASSQRDTDTQYF
>-|-|TRBV19|TRBJ1-4
TGTGCCAGTAGTATGAGCGGGGCGATACGAGAAAAACTGTTTTTT
CASSMSGAIREKLFF